The source of this T cell receptor (beta chain) is a study of metastatic and nonmetastatic thyroid tumors. About the study: Blood and tumor or nodule tissue repertoires from malignant and benign thyroid patients were compared.

The CDR3 is made up of 14 amino acids. CDR1 and CDR2 from the germline V gene are GTSNPN and SVGIG (reference sequence). Trimming removed 4 bases from V and 1 base from J, with 11 bases in between. On this clone itself: Its antigen is still unknown.

There were no patients who had received any treatment before thyroid surgery. Study observations and caveats: In both blood and tumor samples, TCR beta diversity was reported significantly higher for malignant than benign nodules.

Methods used by the authors: What underpinned the distant-metastasis classifier for papillary thyroid cancer was the set of CDR3 differences across clinicopathological groups. TCRdb used MiXCR to call clones anew from the PCR reads. The V and J calls here are based on TCRdb, not the publication. Here the sample spans tens of thousands of clones, 15% to 20% being singletons. Sequencing was performed on blood. This clonotype originated in a female donor with papillary thyroid cancer or a benign thyroid nodule (not recorded which). Some clones in this sample may be carry-over from other donors' samples. The V call is TRBV30, the J call TRBJ2-1; a possible D gene is TRBD1 (5 bases). The CDR3 nucleotides read TGTGCCTGGATGGGGCTTTCTTCCTACAATGAGCAGTTCTTC. It encodes CAWMGLSSYNEQFF.